This paragraph reports one T cell receptor beta chain. TRB rearrangements spanning V, D and J were amplified using mixed TRB-A/B primers. TCRdb redid the calling of the multiplex PCR reads with MiXCR, one entry per CDR3 protein. The table shows about 2,300 distinct CDR3 sequences, with around 24% occurring only once. There are 15 residues in the CDR3. Germline CDR1 SGHTA, CDR2 FQGTGA. The J segment lost 3 bases and the V segment lost 1 base, leaving 5 bases of the junction unmatched. The template was genomic DNA from peripheral blood, not RNA. The entry originates in a study of T cell repertoires in aging, cancer and after chemotherapy.

The chain joins TRBV7-3 to TRBJ1-2; 7 nucleotides agree with TRBD1. This receptor was identified in a human donor with a solid tumor. What was sequenced was blood. As DNA, the CDR3 is TGTGCCAGCAGCTTAATCCCAGGGGGGGACTATGGCTACACCTTC. It specifies CASSLIPGGDYGYTF.